What follows describes a single T cell receptor beta chain. Germline V CDR1 and CDR2: SNHLY, FYNNEI. Trimming removed 6 bases at V and 3 bases at J, with 12 bases between. This CDR3 contains 14 residues. The protocol was immunoSEQ multiplex PCR, while the TCRdb copy is restricted to in-frame clones and leaves out a portion. This table has tens of thousands of clones, around four fifths appearing once. The data were taken from a study of control samples from healthy donors and cancer patients. The rearrangement links TRBV2 to TRBJ1-5, with D tentatively TRBD1 (6 bases). The sequence was collected from a woman aged 60-70 years with lung cancer. Sample: PBMCs. The CDR3 nucleotides read TGTGCCAGCAGGGCGGACAGCCCCAATCAGCCCCAGCATTTT. Residues: CASRADSPNQPQHF. The full variable domain, rest sourced from reference TRBV2 and TRBJ1-5, is EPEVTQTPSHQVTQMGQEVILRCVPISNHLYFYWYRQILGQKVEFLVSFYNNEISEKSEIFDDQFSVERPDGSNFTLKIRSTKLEDSAMYFCASRADSPNQPQHFGDGTRLSIL.